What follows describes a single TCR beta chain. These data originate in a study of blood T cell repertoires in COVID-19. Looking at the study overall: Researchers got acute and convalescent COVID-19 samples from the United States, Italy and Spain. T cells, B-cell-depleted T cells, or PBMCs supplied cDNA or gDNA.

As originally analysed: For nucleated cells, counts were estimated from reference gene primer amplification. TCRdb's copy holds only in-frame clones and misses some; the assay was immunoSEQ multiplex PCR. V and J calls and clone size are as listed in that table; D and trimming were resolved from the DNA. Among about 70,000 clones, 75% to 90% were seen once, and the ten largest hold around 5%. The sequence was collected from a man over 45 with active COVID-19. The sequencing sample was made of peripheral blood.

CDR3 coding DNA: TGTGCCAGCAGCCCTGGGACAGGGTACACTGAAGCTTTCTTT. This gives the protein CASSPGTGYTEAFF. The V gene is TRBV9, the J gene TRBJ1-1; TRBD1 agrees at 9 bases. V trimming: 4 bases; J trimming: 3 bases; junction bases outside the gene matches: 4. The CDR3 totals 14 residues. CDR1 is SGDLS, CDR2 YYNGEE, per germline.